Below are 14 T cell receptor beta chains sequenced from a single sample in a study of T cells in narcolepsy. Sequencing used immunoSEQ multiplex PCR; TCRdb keeps in-frame clones, though not all of them. The sample lists about 35,000 clones, 81% occurring once. The sequenced material came from memory (CD45RA-) CD4+ T cells from blood. Receptor source: a human donor in good health.

The V and J genes are TRBV18 and TRBJ2-7, with 9 bases matching TRBD1. The CDR3 contains 13 residues. Trimming took 4 bases from V and 6 from J; bases not matched to a gene: 4. Germline CDR1 reads KGHSH; CDR2 reads LQKENI. The CDR3 spells CASSQQGAREQYF. As DNA, the CDR3 is TGTGCCAGCTCACAACAGGGGGCTCGCGAGCAGTACTTC.

The genes are TRBV7-2 and TRBJ2-1; 7 positions match TRBD1. The CDR3 loop spans 18 amino acids. Germline CDR1 is SGHTA and CDR2 is FQGNSA. J gave up 8 bases and V 1 base, and 17 bases lay outside the gene matches. The CDR3 loop is CASSLVRDQTGFRHEQFF. The CDR3 DNA follows: TGTGCCAGCAGCTTAGTTCGGGACCAGACAGGGTTCCGTCATGAGCAGTTCTTC.

V is TRBV2 and J is TRBJ1-2; unclear D gene. Trimming cost V 7 bases and J 8 bases, with 11 bases left between them. CDR3 length: 11 amino acids. Germline loops: CDR1 SNHLY, CDR2 FYNNEI. In DNA, the CDR3 is TGTGCCAGCATCTTCCTGGGGGGCTACACCTTC. It yields the protein CASIFLGGYTF.

The genes are TRBV6-1 and TRBJ2-7, with TRBD1 matching over 7 bases. V was clipped by 6 bases and J by 0 bases; unmatched bases: 5. The CDR3 has 14 amino acids. Germline V gene sequence: CDR1 MNHNS, CDR2 SASEGT. This CDR3 is CASSYRGPSYEQYF. The CDR3 nucleotides are TGTGCCAGCAGCTACAGGGGTCCCTCCTACGAGCAGTACTTC.

The chain has TRBV28 and TRBJ1-2; 7 bases are a match to TRBD1. The junction had 8 bases not matched to a gene; V was cut back by 6 bases and J by 7 bases. There are 13 residues in the CDR3. Looked up from germline, CDR1 is MDHEN and CDR2 is SYDVKM. For the CDR3, the DNA is TGTGCCAGCAGCTCGACAGGGAAGGTTGGCTACACCTTC. Amino acid sequence: CASSSTGKVGYTF.

This sequence joins TRBV19 and TRBJ1-5, with a tentative D call TRBD1 (6 bases). Trimming stripped 6 bases from V and 2 bases from J, with 17 bases between. The CDR3 consists of 16 residues. Germline V gene lookup returns CDR1 LNHDA and CDR2 SQIVND (reference sequence). CDR3 region: CASSTGGNLGNQPQHF. The CDR3 DNA follows: TGTGCCAGTAGCACGGGGGGCAACCTGGGCAATCAGCCCCAGCATTTT.

The CDR3 bases are TGTGCCAGCAGGAAGGGGTCAGGGTGGGACACTGAAGCTTTCTTT. Translated, it gives CASRKGSGWDTEAFF. V gene TRBV11-2 combines with J gene TRBJ1-1, with D perhaps TRBD1 (5 bases). The CDR3 totals 15 residues. CDR1 and CDR2 from the germline V gene are SGHAT and FQNNGV. V shed 6 bases and J shed 3 bases, with 17 bases lying between them.

The gene calls are TRBV7-9 and TRBJ2-7; D is ambiguous. V was shortened by 3 bases and J by 0 bases, with 9 bases between the two germline ends. CDR1 is SEHNR, CDR2 FQNEAQ, per germline (reference sequence). The CDR3 runs to 14 residues. CDR3 protein: CASSFLGPSYEQYF. As DNA, the CDR3 is TGTGCCAGCAGCTTTTTAGGGCCCTCCTACGAGCAGTACTTC.

This clone was seen only once. A junction end diverges from the germline sequence, so it may reflect a read error. Other nucleotide sequences in the sample specify the same CDR3. The chain joins TRBV6-5 to TRBJ1-1; D is possibly TRBD1 (6 bases). CDR3 length equals 15 residues. The V gene's germline CDR1 is MNHEY and CDR2 SVGAGI. The CDR3 here is CASSYSLQGNTEAFF. For the CDR3, the DNA is TGTGCCAGCAGCTACTCGTTACAGGGGAACACTGAAGCTTTCTTT.

Regarding this clone: A read error may account for a junction end that differs from germline. In nucleotides, the CDR3 is TGTGCCAGCAGCGTAGGAGTCTACGAGCAGTACTTC. This codes for CASSVGVYEQYF. This chain links TRBV13 with TRBJ2-7; D gene ambiguous. The length of the CDR3 is 12 residues. The germline CDR1 and CDR2 sequences are PRHDT and FYEKMQ (reference sequence).

On this clone: Other DNA sequences in the same sample also yield this CDR3. V and J are TRBV13 and TRBJ2-7; the D is unclear. The V and J ends lost 6 bases and 2 bases respectively, with 20 bases between them. Germline CDR1 is PRHDT and CDR2 is FYEKMQ (reference sequence). This CDR3 has 16 amino acids. The CDR3 DNA follows: TGTGCCAGCAGTTTCGCCAATGTGGGTGGCGCCTACGAGCAGTACTTC. Translated, it gives CASSFANVGGAYEQYF.

A few counts support this clone. The rearrangement uses TRBV6-1 and TRBJ2-7; D may be TRBD2 (6 bases). The V gene's germline CDR1 is MNHNS and CDR2 SASEGT. V was trimmed by 6 bases and J by 1 base, leaving 13 bases between them. CDR3 size: 14 residues. This chain's CDR3 is CASSSRDFSYEQYF. The DNA for the CDR3 is TGTGCCAGCAGCTCCCGGGACTTTTCCTACGAGCAGTACTTC.

The chain couples TRBV6-5 to TRBJ2-1; TRBD2 matches at 8 bases. The germline V gene encodes CDR1 MNHEY and CDR2 SVGAGI. The junction had 2 bases not matched to a gene; V was cut back by 2 bases and J by 2 bases. This CDR3 is 15 amino acids long. The CDR3 region has the DNA TGTGCCAGCAGTTACGTAGCGGGGACCTACAATGAGCAGTTCTTC. It specifies CASSYVAGTYNEQFF.

CDR3 DNA sequence: TGTGCCAGTAGTACAGGACAGGGCAACGAAGCTTTCTTT. As protein: CASSTGQGNEAFF. The chain links TRBV19 to TRBJ1-1, with 8 bases aligning to TRBD1. J lost 8 bases, V lost 4 bases, and 6 bases had no gene match. The V gene's germline CDR1 is LNHDA and CDR2 SQIVND (reference sequence). This CDR3 contains 13 residues. Supplemented by reference TRBV19 and TRBJ1-1, the full variable domain reads DGGITQSPKYLFRKEGQNVTLSCEQNLNHDAMYWYRQDPGQGLRLIYYSQIVNDFQKGDIAEGYSVSREKKESFPLTVTSAQKNPTAFYLCASSTGQGNEAFFGQGTRLTVV.